This T cell receptor beta chain was documented in a study of T cells in Graves' hyperthyroidism and ophthalmopathy. Notes on the study in general: The model foresaw ophthalmopathy a median approximately 6.3 months prior to onset. From stable hyperthyroidism, ophthalmopathy was separated by a 13 V-J model.

The authors took PBMCs from 9.5 to 10 ml fresh peripheral blood. Concerning this clonotype itself: What it binds is unknown.

RNA transcripts gave rise to amplified TCR beta CDR3 regions. A first-round RT-PCR of the TCR CDR3 used the HTBI primer set. One entry per CDR3 protein results from TCRdb running MiXCR on the multiplex PCR reads. Among around 610,000 distinct CDR3 sequences listed, approximately 15% were seen once. The sequencing sample was made of blood. The clonotype comes from a woman aged 40 to 50 with Graves' ophthalmopathy.

CDR3 region: CASSQDGYSYEQYF. CDR3 DNA: TGCGCCAGCAGCCAGGACGGTTACTCCTACGAGCAGTACTTC. The V gene is TRBV4-1, the J gene TRBJ2-7; D is ambiguous. Germline assignment: CDR1 MGHRA and CDR2 YSYEKL. V was trimmed by 3 bases and J by 0 bases, leaving 9 bases between them. The CDR3 runs 14 residues.